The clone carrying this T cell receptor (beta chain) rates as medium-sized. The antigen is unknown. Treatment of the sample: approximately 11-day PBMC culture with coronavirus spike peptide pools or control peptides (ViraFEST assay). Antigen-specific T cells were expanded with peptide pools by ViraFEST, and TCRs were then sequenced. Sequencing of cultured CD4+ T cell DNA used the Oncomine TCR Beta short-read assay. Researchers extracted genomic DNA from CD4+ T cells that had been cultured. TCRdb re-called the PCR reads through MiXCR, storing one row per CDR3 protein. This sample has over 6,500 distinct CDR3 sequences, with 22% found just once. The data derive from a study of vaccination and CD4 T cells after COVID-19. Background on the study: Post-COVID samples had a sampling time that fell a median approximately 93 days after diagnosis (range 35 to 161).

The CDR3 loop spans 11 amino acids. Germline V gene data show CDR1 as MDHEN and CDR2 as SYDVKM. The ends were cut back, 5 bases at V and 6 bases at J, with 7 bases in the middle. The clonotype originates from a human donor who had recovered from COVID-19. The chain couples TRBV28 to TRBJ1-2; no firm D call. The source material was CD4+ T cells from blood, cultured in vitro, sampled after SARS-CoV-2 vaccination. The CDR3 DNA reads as TGTGCCAGCAGTCTAAGACATGGCTACACCTTC. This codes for CASSLRHGYTF.